This TCR beta chain was sequenced for a study of post-analysis software for immune sequencing data. Points on this clonotype: The antigen is unknown.

Points from the study as a whole: There were a handful of TRBV segments more frequent in patients than controls, and TRBV5-6, TRBV5-1 and TRBV20-1 were among them.

This CDR3 has 14 residues. The germline V and J ends were trimmed by 6 bases and 2 bases, with 14 bases remaining between them. Germline V gene lookup returns CDR1 SQVTM and CDR2 ANQGSEA. Every TCR beta cDNA library bore unique molecular identifiers. TCRdb analysed the PCR reads with MiXCR anew, one entry per CDR3 protein. The table lists more than 500,000 distinct CDR3 sequences, 30% to 40% of them singletons. The TCR sequence derives from a girl aged 2 to 17 with multiple sclerosis. The chain combines TRBV29-1 with TRBJ1-5, with TRBD1 as a possible D gene (6 bases). The material sequenced was blood. CDR3 in amino acids: CSVYLEGGNQPQHF. DNA for the CDR3: TGCAGCGTATATCTGGAGGGGGGCAATCAGCCCCAGCATTTT.